This paragraph covers one TCR beta chain sequence. The target antigen is unknown. Sorted-subset replicate PCR reactions contained 200 ng DNA, corresponding to about 30,000 T cell genomes. Generated by immunoSEQ multiplex PCR, the TCRdb table keeps only in-frame clones and is missing some. Of about 2.1 million clones in the sample, 93% were seen once. The CDR3 runs 14 residues. Germline CDR1 and CDR2: PRHDT and FYEKMQ (reference sequence). Trimming left V 4 bases short and J 3 bases short, with 13 bases between. The data are from a study of shared clonotypes between healthy human individuals. As for the study in general: Per-donor plates numbered three CD4 naive, three CD4 memory, two CD8 naive and one CD8 memory.

Naive-designated CD8 cells lacked CD45RO, were positively enriched for CCR7, and omitted terminally differentiated effector memory CD45RA+ cells. Broader study findings: Sequencing of the sorted subsets was shown by rarefaction to be incomplete despite large depth. Several donors held about 4.6% of naive CD4 clonotypes in common.

Sequenced sample: naive CD8+ T cells from PBMCs. The rearrangement uses TRBV13 and TRBJ2-7, with D possibly being TRBD1 or TRBD2 (5 bases each). The TCR sequence derives from a man aged 18 to 30 in good health. Some clones in this sample may be carry-over from other donors' samples. The CDR3 DNA reads as TGTGCCAGCAGCTGGGGGACCAAACACTACGAGCAGTACTTC. It specifies CASSWGTKHYEQYF.